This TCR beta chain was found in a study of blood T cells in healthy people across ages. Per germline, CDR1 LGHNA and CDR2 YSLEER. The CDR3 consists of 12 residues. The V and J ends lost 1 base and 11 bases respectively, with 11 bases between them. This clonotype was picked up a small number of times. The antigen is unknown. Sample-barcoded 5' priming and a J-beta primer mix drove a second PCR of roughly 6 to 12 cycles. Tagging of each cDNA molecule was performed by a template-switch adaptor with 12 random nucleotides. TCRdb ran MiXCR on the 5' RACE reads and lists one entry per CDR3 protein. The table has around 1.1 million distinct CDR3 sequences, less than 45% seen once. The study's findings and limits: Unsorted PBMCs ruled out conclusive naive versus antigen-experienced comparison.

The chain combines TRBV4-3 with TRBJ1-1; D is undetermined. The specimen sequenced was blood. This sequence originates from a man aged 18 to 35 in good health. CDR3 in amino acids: CASSQGGLGAFF. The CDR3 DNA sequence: TGCGCCAGCAGCCAAGGAGGGTTGGGGGCTTTCTTT.